This T cell receptor (beta chain) came from a study of T cell responses to AZD1222 COVID-19 vaccine. The wider study: Second-dose schedules of about 4 or about 12 weeks were combined. Study results and caveats: Donors, mostly white British, included more females; clonal diversity was possibly underestimated. Per reports, nearly half of all spike-specific TCRs target regions that are unmutated in variants.

Trimming removed 3 bases from V and 5 bases from J; junction bases left unmatched: 16. CDR1 and CDR2 (germline): SGHNT, YYREEE (reference sequence). The CDR3 sequence is 17 residues long. In the case of this clone: Its antigen is undetermined.

Clones were read by immunoSEQ multiplex PCR, and TCRdb kept only the in-frame ones, dropping some. The sample carries 99,000 or so clones, over 75% recorded once. The V and J genes are TRBV5-4 and TRBJ1-1; 7 bases match TRBD1. The material sequenced was peripheral blood, taken on day 0 of AZD1222 vaccination. The sequence was collected from an adult in good health. DNA for the CDR3: TGTGCCAGCAGCTCCCACCGACAGGGTTGGGGAAAAACTGAAGCTTTCTTT. It specifies CASSSHRQGWGKTEAFF. Using reference TRBV5-4 and TRBJ1-1 for the parts outside the CDR3, the full variable domain is ETGVTQSPTHLIKTRGQQVTLRCSSQSGHNTVSWYQQALGQGPQFIFQYYREEENGRGNFPPRFSGLQFPNYSSELNVNALELDDSALYLCASSSHRQGWGKTEAFFGQGTRLTVV.